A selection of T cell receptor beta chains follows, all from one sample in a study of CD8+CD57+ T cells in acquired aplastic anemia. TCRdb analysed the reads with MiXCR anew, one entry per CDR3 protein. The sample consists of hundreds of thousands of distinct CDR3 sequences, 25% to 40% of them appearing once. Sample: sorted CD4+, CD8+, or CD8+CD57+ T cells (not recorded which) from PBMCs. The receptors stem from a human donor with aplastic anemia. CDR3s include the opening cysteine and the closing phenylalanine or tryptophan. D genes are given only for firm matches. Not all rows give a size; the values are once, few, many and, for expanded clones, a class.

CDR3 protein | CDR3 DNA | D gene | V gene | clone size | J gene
CASSLGPYSGNTIYF | TGTGCCAGCAGCTTAGGCCCTTACTCTGGAAACACCATATATTTT | . | TRBV11-3 | . | TRBJ1-3
CASSPEGSNTEAFF | TGTGCCAGCAGTCCCGAGGGATCGAACACTGAAGCTTTCTTT | . | TRBV6-4 | . | TRBJ1-1
CASSSQDRRPPFHF | TGTGCCAGCAGCTCGCAGGACAGGCGGCCACCCTTCCACTTT | TRBD1 | TRBV7-2 | . | TRBJ1-6
CASSIWDRGASGANVLTF | TGTGCCAGTAGTATATGGGACAGGGGGGCCTCTGGGGCCAACGTCCTGACTTTC | TRBD1 | TRBV19 | many | TRBJ2-6
CASSPGFVGYTF | TGTGCCAGCAGCCCGGGGTTTGTTGGCTACACCTTC | . | TRBV2 | many | TRBJ1-2
CSAHPSAGAEAFF | TGCAGTGCTCACCCCTCGGCAGGAGCTGAAGCTTTCTTT | . | TRBV20-1 | . | TRBJ1-1
CASSAGQVNQPQHF | TGTGCCAGCAGCGCAGGACAAGTCAATCAGCCCCAGCATTTT | . | TRBV9 | many | TRBJ1-5
CSVEATGIGNTIYF | TGCAGCGTTGAGGCCACAGGGATCGGAAACACCATATATTTT | . | TRBV29-1 | many | TRBJ1-3
CASSLGAGNLYGYTF | TGTGCCAGCAGTCTCGGAGCAGGGAACCTCTATGGCTACACCTTC | . | TRBV3-1 | . | TRBJ1-2
CSAGIRNTEAFF | TGCAGTGCTGGGATAAGGAACACTGAAGCTTTCTTT | . | TRBV20-1 | . | TRBJ1-1
CACLPSESYEQYF | TGTGCCTGCCTTCCTAGCGAGTCCTACGAGCAGTACTTC | . | TRBV7-2 | . | TRBJ2-7
CASSLSWGDTQYF | TGTGCCAGCAGTTTATCCTGGGGAGATACGCAGTATTTT | . | TRBV24-1 | . | TRBJ2-3
CASSEARNNEQFF | TGTGCCAGCAGTGAAGCTCGCAACAATGAGCAGTTCTTC | . | TRBV12-3/TRBV12-4 | few | TRBJ2-1
CSARPTSGRYEQYF | TGCAGTGCTAGACCTACTAGCGGGCGGTACGAGCAGTACTTC | TRBD2 | TRBV20-1 | few | TRBJ2-7
CATSVGPTGQPQHF | TGTGCCACCAGTGTAGGACCTACTGGTCAGCCCCAGCATTTT | . | TRBV24-1 | few | TRBJ1-5
CASSETGWVDEQFF | TGTGCCAGCAGCGAGACAGGGTGGGTAGATGAGCAGTTCTTC | TRBD1 | TRBV9 | many | TRBJ2-1
CASSEGGQGTEQYF | TGTGCCAGTAGTGAAGGCGGACAGGGCACCGAGCAGTACTTC | TRBD1 | TRBV2 | . | TRBJ2-7
CASRGTSTDTQYF | TGTGCCAGCAGGGGGACTAGCACAGATACGCAGTATTTT | . | TRBV2 | many | TRBJ2-3
CSAVRTGEGDGYTF | TGCAGTGCCGTAAGGACAGGGGAAGGGGATGGCTACACCTTC | TRBD1 | TRBV20-1 | many | TRBJ1-2
CASRYRDRQNYEQYF | TGTGCCAGCAGGTACCGGGACAGACAAAACTACGAGCAGTACTTC | TRBD1 | TRBV2 | . | TRBJ2-7
CASSIAGRETQYF | TGTGCCAGTAGTATAGCAGGTCGGGAGACCCAGTACTTC | . | TRBV19 | many | TRBJ2-5
CASSGVAYEQYF | TGTGCCAGCTCGGGGGTTGCCTACGAGCAGTACTTC | . | TRBV6-1 | many | TRBJ2-7
CASSLGLNGGYEQYF | TGTGCCAGCAGTTTAGGGCTTAACGGCGGGTACGAGCAGTACTTC | . | TRBV12-3/TRBV12-4 | . | TRBJ2-7
CASSFGTSGSREQFF | TGTGCCAGCAGCTTCGGGACTAGCGGGAGTAGGGAGCAGTTCTTC | TRBD2 | TRBV11-2 | . | TRBJ2-1
CTKQAGGRWENEQFF | TGCACTAAACAAGCGGGGGGGCGTTGGGAAAATGAGCAGTTCTTC | TRBD2 | TRBV20-1 | . | TRBJ2-1
CASSFSAGLPNEQFF | TGTGCCAGCAGCTTTTCAGCGGGCCTCCCGAATGAGCAGTTCTTC | . | TRBV11-2 | few | TRBJ2-1
CASSEDHRNNEQFF | TGTGCCAGCAGTGAGGACCACCGGAACAATGAGCAGTTCTTC | . | TRBV2 | few | TRBJ2-1
CAWSVGTGAGYTF | TGTGCCTGGAGTGTAGGGACAGGGGCCGGCTACACCTTC | TRBD1 | TRBV30 | . | TRBJ1-2
CASSSSLQGVVGNQPQHF | TGTGCCAGCAGCTCCTCACTACAGGGCGTTGTGGGCAATCAGCCCCAGCATTTT | . | TRBV11-1 | many | TRBJ1-5
CASSLDPLNPYQTESYNEQFF | TGTGCCAGCAGCTTAGACCCACTTAACCCATACCAAACAGAGTCCTACAATGAGCAGTTCTTC | . | TRBV11-2 | . | TRBJ2-1
CASTLQGIDTGELFF | TGTGCCAGCACGCTCCAGGGGATCGACACCGGGGAGCTGTTTTTT | . | TRBV2 | . | TRBJ2-2
CATSSYPSGYTF | TGTGCCACCAGCAGTTACCCCAGTGGCTACACCTTC | . | TRBV15 | . | TRBJ1-2
CSARMRGGRTDTQYF | TGCAGTGCTAGAATGCGGGGGGGCCGCACAGATACGCAGTATTTT | TRBD2 | TRBV20-1 | . | TRBJ2-3
CATSRILEVNNQPQHF | TGTGCCACCAGCAGGATTTTGGAGGTGAACAATCAGCCCCAGCATTTT | . | TRBV15 | . | TRBJ1-5
CSANYGYTF | TGCAGTGCTAACTATGGCTACACCTTC | . | TRBV20-1 | many | TRBJ1-2
CASISRTGSEAFF | TGTGCCAGCATATCCCGGACAGGGTCTGAAGCTTTCTTT | TRBD1 | TRBV25-1 | many | TRBJ1-1
CASSPPGAGGTEAFF | TGTGCCAGCTCACCACCAGGGGCAGGGGGTACTGAAGCTTTCTTT | TRBD1 | TRBV19 | . | TRBJ1-1
CASSRVGPQYF | TGTGCCAGCAGCCGAGTAGGACCGCAGTATTTT | . | TRBV7-2 | many | TRBJ2-3
CASSLDVNEKLFF | TGTGCCAGCAGCTTAGACGTGAATGAAAAACTGTTTTTT | . | TRBV7-9 | few | TRBJ1-4
CASSQDMDPREAGYTF | TGCGCCAGCAGCCAAGATATGGACCCCCGCGAGGCTGGCTACACCTTC | . | TRBV4-3 | . | TRBJ1-2
CASSVDWNTEAFF | TGTGCCAGCAGCGTAGACTGGAACACTGAAGCTTTCTTT | . | TRBV9 | many | TRBJ1-1
CASSLGEGGNQPQHF | TGTGCCAGCAGTTTAGGTGAAGGGGGGAATCAGCCCCAGCATTTT | . | TRBV12-3/TRBV12-4 | many | TRBJ1-5
CASSEIGTANTGELFF | TGTGCCAGCAGTGAAATTGGGACAGCGAACACCGGGGAGCTGTTTTTT | TRBD1 | TRBV2 | few | TRBJ2-2
CSADYRYEQYF | TGCAGTGCCGATTACCGGTACGAGCAGTACTTC | . | TRBV20-1 | . | TRBJ2-7
CASSQGTGEVSYEQHF | TGTGCCAGCAGCCAAGGGACGGGGGAGGTCTCCTACGAGCAGCACTTC | . | TRBV4-2 | . | TRBJ2-7